The 9 T cell receptor beta chains below all came from one sample that was sequenced in a study of graft-versus-host responses after intestinal transplantation. The data were produced by immunoSEQ multiplex PCR, yet TCRdb's version contains in-frame clones alone and is incomplete. The sample consists of more than 80,000 clones, around 83% of them appearing once. These receptors lack a known antigen. Sample: unstimulated CD8+ T cells sorted from spleen or lymph node cells, taken before intestinal transplant. The receptors originated from a human donor who received an intestinal transplant.

The J gene is TRBJ2-7, the V gene TRBV6-5; D assignment may be TRBD1 or TRBD2 (5 bases each). Per germline, CDR1 MNHEY and CDR2 SVGAGI. V lost 0 bases, J lost 3 bases, and 9 bases lay in between. This CDR3 contains 14 residues. The CDR3 reads CASSYSGDYYEQYF. For the CDR3, the DNA is TGTGCCAGCAGTTACTCGGGGGATTACTACGAGCAGTACTTC.

V gene TRBV10-1 combines with J gene TRBJ1-4; 9 nucleotides align to TRBD1. V trimming: 1 base; J trimming: 5 bases; junction bases outside the gene matches: 2. There are 15 residues in the CDR3. The germline V gene encodes CDR1 WNHNN and CDR2 SYGVQD (reference sequence). The CDR3 nucleotides are TGCGCCAGCAGTGAGTTGGGGACAGGGAATGAAAAACTGTTTTTT. Protein product: CASSELGTGNEKLFF.

In nucleotides, the CDR3 is TGTGCCAGCAGCCAATCGCCAGGACCGGGTGAAAAACTGTTTTTT. Protein product: CASSQSPGPGEKLFF. The rearrangement links TRBV16 to TRBJ1-4; D remains ambiguous. The germline V gene encodes CDR1 KGHSY and CDR2 FQNENV. The V end was cut by 0 bases, the J end by 7 bases, with 12 bases between. This CDR3 comprises 15 residues.

The chain carries TRBV7-9 and TRBJ1-2; unclear D gene. The germline V gene has CDR1 SEHNR and CDR2 FQNEAQ (reference sequence). V shed 5 bases and J shed 0 bases, with 7 bases lying between them. This CDR3 is 13 amino acids long. CDR3 sequence reads: CASSRMPNYGYTF. CDR3 in DNA: TGTGCCAGCAGCCGAATGCCTAACTATGGCTACACCTTC.

The chain joins TRBV5-6 to TRBJ2-7; possibly TRBD2 for D (6 bases). Germline V gene lookup returns CDR1 SGHDT and CDR2 YYEEEE. The V and J ends lost 1 base and 4 bases respectively, with 15 bases between them. CDR3 size: 15 residues. The CDR3 coding sequence is TGTGCCAGCAGCTTGTCACCCGGGAGTAGGTACGAGCAGTACTTC. Translating it yields CASSLSPGSRYEQYF.

The chain combines TRBV2 with TRBJ1-2; 9 bases line up with TRBD1. In germline, CDR1 is SNHLY, CDR2 FYNNEI. The CDR3 totals 18 residues. Trimming took 0 bases from V and 4 from J; bases not matched to a gene: 12. CDR3 DNA sequence: TGTGCCAGCAGTGAAGCGCTAGAGGGGACAGGGCCTCTCTATGGCTACACCTTC. Its translation: CASSEALEGTGPLYGYTF.

This chain uses TRBV28 with TRBJ2-2; no reliable D call. V lost 7 bases to trimming and J lost 6 bases, with 9 bases between them. This CDR3 region has 12 residues. Germline V gives CDR1 MDHEN, CDR2 SYDVKM. The CDR3 spells CASTIESGELFF. The CDR3, as DNA: TGTGCCAGCACCATCGAATCCGGGGAGCTGTTTTTT.

This clone came up a few times. V usage is TRBV6-6 and J usage is TRBJ1-5; D gene unclear. V dropped 0 bases and J dropped 0 bases, with 9 bases sitting between them. The CDR3 is 16 residues long. Germline V CDR1 and CDR2: MNHNY, SVGAGI (reference sequence). DNA of the CDR3: TGTGCCAGCAGTTACTCGGGCCGCCTTAGCAATCAGCCCCAGCATTTT. Protein: CASSYSGRLSNQPQHF.

This clone was counted once. The rearrangement joins TRBV2 to TRBJ2-7; D possibly corresponds to TRBD1 (6 bases). Between the trimmed V and J ends, which lost 6 bases and 3 bases, there was a span of 18 bases. The CDR3 is 15 residues long. Per the germline V gene, CDR1 is SNHLY and CDR2 is FYNNEI. CDR3 protein: CASRGAPPGRYEQYF. The CDR3 DNA sequence: TGTGCCAGCAGGGGGGCCCCTCCCGGACGCTACGAGCAGTACTTC.